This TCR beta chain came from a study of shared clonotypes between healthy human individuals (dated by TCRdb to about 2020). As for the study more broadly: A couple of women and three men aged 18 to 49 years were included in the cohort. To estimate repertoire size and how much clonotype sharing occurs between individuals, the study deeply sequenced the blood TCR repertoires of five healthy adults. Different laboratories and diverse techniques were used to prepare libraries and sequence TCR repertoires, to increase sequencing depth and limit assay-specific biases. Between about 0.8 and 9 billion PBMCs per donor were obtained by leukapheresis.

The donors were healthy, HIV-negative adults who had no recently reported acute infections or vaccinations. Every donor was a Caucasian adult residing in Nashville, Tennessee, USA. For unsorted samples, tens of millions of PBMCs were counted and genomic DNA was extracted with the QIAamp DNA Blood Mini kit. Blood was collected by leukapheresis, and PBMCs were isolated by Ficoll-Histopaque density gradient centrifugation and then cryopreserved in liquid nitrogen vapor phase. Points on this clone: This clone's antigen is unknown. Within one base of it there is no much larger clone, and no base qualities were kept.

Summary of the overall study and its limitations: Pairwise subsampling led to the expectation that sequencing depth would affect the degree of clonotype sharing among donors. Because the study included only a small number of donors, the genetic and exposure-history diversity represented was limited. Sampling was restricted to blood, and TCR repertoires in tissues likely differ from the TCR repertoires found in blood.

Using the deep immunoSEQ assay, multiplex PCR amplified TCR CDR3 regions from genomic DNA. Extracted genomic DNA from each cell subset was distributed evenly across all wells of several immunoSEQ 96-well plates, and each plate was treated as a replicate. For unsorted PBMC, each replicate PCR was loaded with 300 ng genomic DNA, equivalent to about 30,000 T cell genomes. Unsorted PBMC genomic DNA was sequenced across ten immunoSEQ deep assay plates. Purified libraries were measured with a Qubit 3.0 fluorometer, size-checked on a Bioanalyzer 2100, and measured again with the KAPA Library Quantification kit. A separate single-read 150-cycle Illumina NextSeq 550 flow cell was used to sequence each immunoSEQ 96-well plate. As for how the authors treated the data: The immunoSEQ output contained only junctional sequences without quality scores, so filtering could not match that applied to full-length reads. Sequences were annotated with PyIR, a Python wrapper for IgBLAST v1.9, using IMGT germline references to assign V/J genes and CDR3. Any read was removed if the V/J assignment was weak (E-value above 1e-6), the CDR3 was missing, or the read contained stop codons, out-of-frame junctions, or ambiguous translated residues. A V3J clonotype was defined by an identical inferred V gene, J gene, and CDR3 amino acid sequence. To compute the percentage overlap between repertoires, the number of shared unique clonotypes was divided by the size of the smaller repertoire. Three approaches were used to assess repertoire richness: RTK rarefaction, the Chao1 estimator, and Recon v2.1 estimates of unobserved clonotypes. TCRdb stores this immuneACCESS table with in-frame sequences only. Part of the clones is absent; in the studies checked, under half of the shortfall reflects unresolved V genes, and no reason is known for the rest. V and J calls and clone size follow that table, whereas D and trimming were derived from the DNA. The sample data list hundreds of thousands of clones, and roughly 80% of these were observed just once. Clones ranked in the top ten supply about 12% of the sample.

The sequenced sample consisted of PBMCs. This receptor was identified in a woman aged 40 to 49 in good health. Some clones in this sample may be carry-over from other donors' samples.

The DNA sequence is as follows: TGTGCCAGCAGCTTAACGGGACTTGCCTACGAGCAGTACTTC. It specifies CASSLTGLAYEQYF. This chain is built from TRBV7-2 and TRBJ2-7; a tentative D match to TRBD2 spans 6 bases. The germline V gene specifies SGHTA as CDR1 and FQGNSA as CDR2. The CDR3 runs 14 residues from the cysteine to the phenylalanine. Only the CDR3 DNA stays, 42 bases, in frame from base 1. The V and J ends are trimmed by 2 bases and 2 bases, leaving 10 bases between them. Supplemented by the reference TRBV7-2 and TRBJ2-7 proteins around the CDR3, the complete variable domain is GAGVSQSPSNKVTEKGKDVELRCDPISGHTALYWYRQSLGQGLEFLIYFQGNSAPDKSGLPSDRFSAERTGGSVSTLTIQRTQQEDSAVYLCASSLTGLAYEQYFGPGTRLTVT.